The 16 T cell receptor beta chains below were found in one sample sequenced in a study of cytomegalovirus exposure and HLA in healthy donors. The study ran its PCR with 60 Vbeta and 13 Jbeta primers. Assay: immunoSEQ multiplex PCR; the TCRdb copy retains only in-frame clones and omits some. Counted here are approximately 150,000 clones, over 80% occurring once; the ten biggest clones make up approximately 2.9%. Sample: PBMCs. These receptors came from a woman aged 25 to 39 in good health and CMV-seronegative.

The V and J genes are TRBV28 and TRBJ2-1; 10 bases align to TRBD2. Looked up from germline, CDR1 is MDHEN and CDR2 is SYDVKM. The J segment lost 4 bases and the V segment lost 6 bases, leaving 21 bases of the junction unmatched. The CDR3 is 20 residues long. The CDR3 sequence: CASSPWDVLAGVAGYNEQFF. The CDR3 DNA sequence: TGTGCCAGCAGCCCCTGGGATGTTCTAGCGGGAGTTGCGGGTTACAATGAGCAGTTCTTC.

The chain has TRBV7-2 and TRBJ2-4; a possible D gene is TRBD1 (6 bases). Trimming pared 4 bases from V and 0 bases from J, leaving 10 bases between. CDR3 length: 15 residues. CDR1 is SGHTA, CDR2 FQGNSA, per germline. The CDR3 reads CASSSRQEAKNIQYF. The CDR3 DNA reads TGTGCCAGCAGCTCGAGACAGGAAGCCAAAAACATTCAGTACTTC.

This chain joins TRBV2 and TRBJ2-2; the D is unclear. The CDR3 sequence is 13 residues long. Trimming stripped 10 bases from V and 3 bases from J, with 12 bases between. Germline V CDR1 and CDR2: SNHLY, FYNNEI. The CDR3 bases are TGTGCCACCAAACGTGGGCACACCGGGGAGCTGTTTTTT. This translates into CATKRGHTGELFF.

This chain uses TRBV29-1 with TRBJ1-5; D not certain. The V and J ends lost 0 bases and 11 bases respectively, with 23 bases between them. This CDR3 comprises 16 residues. Germline CDR1 SQVTM, CDR2 ANQGSEA. DNA for the CDR3: TGCAGCGTTGAAGATCCTCCGGGAGCCCCAGAACCGGCCCAGCATTTT. As protein: CSVEDPPGAPEPAQHF.

This clone was seen once. The chain is built from TRBV30 and TRBJ2-7; D ambiguous. Trimming stripped 3 bases from V and 4 bases from J, with 22 bases between. Germline V gene lookup returns CDR1 GTSNPN and CDR2 SVGIG (reference sequence). This CDR3 comprises 16 residues. In nucleotides, the CDR3 is TGTGCCTGGAGGCCCCTCTCAGACCTTTGGCGGTACGAGCAGTACTTC. As protein: CAWRPLSDLWRYEQYF.

This clone has just a few counts. V gene TRBV21-1 combines with J gene TRBJ1-5; no check of the table's D call, TRBD1, against the DNA was made. TRBV21-1 corresponds to a pseudogene. The length of the CDR3 is 13 residues. The CDR3: CASSKGTGTIRHF. The CDR3 DNA sequence: TGTGCCAGCAGCAAGGGGACAGGTACAATTAGGCATTTT.

On this clone itself: Other DNA sequences in this specimen translate into the identical CDR3. The chain joins TRBV5-4 to TRBJ2-2; the match to TRBD1 covers 7 bases. The V and J ends lost 5 bases and 0 bases, in that order; junction bases with no gene match: 10. The germline V gene encodes CDR1 SGHNT and CDR2 YYREEE (reference sequence). The CDR3 is 17 residues long. The CDR3 region is CASRVTGQEANTGELFF. The CDR3 nucleotides read TGTGCCAGCAGAGTTACCGGACAGGAGGCGAACACCGGGGAGCTGTTTTTT. The full variable domain, in which reference TRBV5-4 and TRBJ2-2 provide the parts outside the CDR3, is ETGVTQSPTHLIKTRGQQVTLRCSSQSGHNTVSWYQQALGQGPQFIFQYYREEENGRGNFPPRFSGLQFPNYSSELNVNALELDDSALYLCASRVTGQEANTGELFFGEGSRLTVL.

The V and J genes are TRBV7-8 and TRBJ1-1, with D possibly TRBD1 on 6 matching bases. The CDR3 totals 16 residues. The germline V gene has CDR1 SGHVS and CDR2 FQNEAQ. The ends were cut back, 3 bases at V and 3 bases at J, with 17 bases in the middle. DNA for the CDR3: TGTGCCAGCAGCTTCGGACAGACTTTCGCCGACACTGAAGCTTTCTTT. Amino acid sequence: CASSFGQTFADTEAFF.

The V gene is TRBV4-1, the J gene TRBJ1-5, with TRBD1 identical over 8 bases. Germline trimming cut 1 base from V and 10 bases from J; bases unmatched to any gene: 15. Germline V gives CDR1 MGHRA, CDR2 YSYEKL. CDR3 length: 17 residues. The CDR3 coding sequence is TGCGCCAGCAGCCAAGTATTGAGTCGGCAGGGGGCGAAACCCCAGCATTTT. The encoded protein is CASSQVLSRQGAKPQHF.

The chain employs TRBV28 and TRBJ1-3; D is undetermined. Germline V lookup: CDR1 MDHEN, CDR2 SYDVKM. V gave up 5 bases and J gave up 0 bases, with 14 bases separating them. The CDR3 totals 16 residues. CDR3 in amino acids: CASSPPAGNSGNTIYF. The CDR3 DNA reads TGTGCCAGCAGTCCCCCGGCGGGGAACTCTGGAAACACCATATATTTT.

The chain carries TRBV6-1 and TRBJ2-7; 8 nucleotides agree with TRBD2. The CDR3 totals 15 residues. Germline CDR1 reads MNHNS; CDR2 reads SASEGT. V shed 0 bases and J 1 base; nucleotides not matched to a gene: 2. CDR3 nucleotides: TGTGCCAGCAGTGAAGCGGCTAGCGGGTCCTACGAGCAGTACTTC. Translation: CASSEAASGSYEQYF.

CDR3 nucleotides: TGTGCCAGCAGCGTAGGAGGAGCGGGGTACTCCTACGAGCAGTACTTC. This gives the protein CASSVGGAGYSYEQYF. The chain is built from TRBV9 and TRBJ2-7; TRBD2 agrees at 7 bases. Losses at the gene ends were 0 bases for V and 0 bases for J; bases not matched to a gene: 6. This CDR3 comprises 16 residues. The V gene's germline CDR1 is SGDLS and CDR2 YYNGEE.

V and J are TRBV7-8 and TRBJ2-3; no clear D. This CDR3 spans 17 amino acids. V lost 5 bases, J lost 0 bases, and 18 bases lay in between. CDR1 and CDR2 (germline): SGHVS, FQNEAQ. The CDR3 loop is CASSQIILQTSTDTQYF. The CDR3 DNA reads as TGTGCCAGCAGCCAGATAATTCTTCAGACTAGCACAGATACGCAGTATTTT.

The chain carries TRBV9 and TRBJ2-3, with D possibly matching TRBD2 (6 bases). Trimming left V 0 bases short and J 1 base short, with 12 bases between. Germline V gene sequence: CDR1 SGDLS, CDR2 YYNGEE. CDR3 size: 16 residues. CDR3 sequence reads: CASSVGAGSGTDTQYF. CDR3 sequence (DNA): TGTGCCAGCAGCGTAGGGGCGGGAAGCGGCACAGATACGCAGTATTTT.

This clone was observed a handful of times. The chain links TRBV10-3 to TRBJ1-3, with D possibly TRBD1 on 5 matching bases. In germline, CDR1 is ENHRY, CDR2 SYGVKD. The V and J ends lost 6 bases and 3 bases respectively, with 12 bases between them. CDR3 length: 14 amino acids. The DNA for the CDR3 is TGTGCCATCAGGGCAGGGCAGGATGGAAACACCATATATTTT. Encoded protein: CAIRAGQDGNTIYF.

V and J are TRBV5-1 and TRBJ2-5, with TRBD2 matching 7 bases. The CDR3 runs to 16 residues. CDR1 is SGHRS and CDR2 is YFSETQ in the germline V gene. Trimming removed 4 bases from V and 7 bases from J; junction bases left unmatched: 16. The CDR3 DNA reads TGCGCCAGCAGCCCCCAATGGGGCGGGGGAACCCTGACCCAGTACTTC. Its translation is CASSPQWGGGTLTQYF.